Presented here are 12 T cell receptor beta chains from one specimen sequenced in a study of T cells in Graves' hyperthyroidism and ophthalmopathy. Amplification targeted TCR beta CDR3 regions from RNA transcripts. The HTBI primer set drove a first-round RT-PCR of the TCR CDR3. TCRdb re-derived calls from the multiplex PCR reads in MiXCR, one entry per CDR3 protein. The table lists 470,000 or so distinct CDR3 sequences, roughly 20% of them singletons. Sequences were obtained from blood. The receptor source for this set is a man between 18 and 35 years old with Graves' hyperthyroidism.

Turning to this clonotype: One base away lies a much larger clone, so this may be a sequencing read error. The J gene is TRBJ1-2, the V gene TRBV18; 8 bases map to TRBD1. This CDR3 is 14 amino acids long. Looked up from germline, CDR1 is KGHSH and CDR2 is LQKENI. The CDR3 spells CASSSKTGEDGFTF. CDR3 bases: TGTGCCAGCTCATCTAAGACAGGGGAGGATGGCTTCACCTTC.

This clonotype was counted many times. The chain is built from TRBV28 and TRBJ1-1; 7 positions match TRBD1. Germline CDR1 is MDHEN and CDR2 is SYDVKM. Losses at the gene ends were 9 bases for V and 0 bases for J; bases not matched to a gene: 4. The CDR3 contains 13 residues. The CDR3 loop reads CASAGQLNTEAFF. Written as DNA, the CDR3 is TGTGCCAGTGCGGGACAGCTGAACACTGAAGCTTTCTTT. The full variable domain, with the rest looked up from reference TRBV28 and TRBJ1-1, is DVKVTQSSRYLVKRTGEKVFLECVQDMDHENMFWYRQDPGLGLRLIYFSYDVKMKEKGDIPEGYSVSREKKERFSLILESASTNQTSMYLCASAGQLNTEAFFGQGTRLTVV.

V usage is TRBV30 and J usage is TRBJ2-2; possible D gene TRBD1, 6 bases. This CDR3 is 15 amino acids long. The ends were cut back, 1 base at V and 6 bases at J, with 15 bases in the middle. Per the germline V gene, CDR1 is GTSNPN and CDR2 is SVGIG (reference sequence). The CDR3, as DNA: TGTGCCTGGAGTGCGGAAGGGGGTTTCGCCGGGGAGCTGTTTTTT. Its translation: CAWSAEGGFAGELFF.

This clonotype was picked up many times. The chain employs TRBV30 and TRBJ1-2; D is uncertain. Germline V gene data show CDR1 as GTSNPN and CDR2 as SVGIG (reference sequence). V shed 7 bases and J shed 8 bases, with 14 bases lying between them. This CDR3 is 11 amino acids long. The CDR3 coding sequence is TGTGCCTCGTACGACGGGAGAGGCTACACCTTC. Amino acids: CASYDGRGYTF.

This clonotype was observed many times. The gene calls are TRBV27 and TRBJ1-1; maybe TRBD1 (6 bases). The CDR3 loop spans 13 amino acids. CDR1 and CDR2 (germline): MNHEY, SMNVEV (reference sequence). V lost 6 bases and J lost 0, with 8 bases in between. In DNA form, the CDR3 reads TGTGCCAGCAGAGGGGGTCTGAACACTGAAGCTTTCTTT. Amino acid sequence: CASRGGLNTEAFF.

The rearrangement uses TRBV6-1 and TRBJ2-2; D is undetermined. The V and J ends lost 5 bases and 3 bases respectively, with 13 bases between them. Germline V lookup: CDR1 MNHNS, CDR2 SASEGT. This CDR3 is built from 15 residues. CDR3 region: CASSPLRQYTGELFF. In nucleotides, the CDR3 is TGTGCCAGCAGTCCCCTCCGGCAATACACCGGGGAGCTGTTTTTT.

This clonotype was recorded a few times. The V and J genes are TRBV5-1 and TRBJ2-7; 7 nucleotides match TRBD2. V lost 4 bases and J lost 3; bases outside the gene matches: 10. The CDR3 is 15 amino acids. Germline V gives CDR1 SGHRS, CDR2 YFSETQ. CDR3 in amino acids: CASSGGGAGNYEQYF. Written as DNA, the CDR3 is TGCGCCAGCAGCGGGGGAGGAGCGGGGAACTACGAGCAGTACTTC.

This clonotype was seen at least ten times. This chain uses TRBV12-3 or TRBV12-4 with TRBJ1-1, with D possibly being TRBD1 (6 bases). Trimming took off 0 bases at V and 0 bases at J, with 8 bases between the two ends. The CDR3 has 15 amino acids. Here the CDR3 reads CASSLAQGMNTEAFF. The CDR3 bases are TGTGCCAGCAGTTTAGCGCAGGGGATGAACACTGAAGCTTTCTTT.

This clonotype came up many times. This chain joins TRBV28 and TRBJ1-5, with D uncertain. V was shortened by 5 bases and J by 0 bases, with 8 bases between the two germline ends. CDR3 length equals 14 residues. Germline V CDR1 and CDR2: MDHEN, SYDVKM. Written as DNA, the CDR3 is TGTGCCAGCAGTCCCGTATTTAGCAATCAGCCCCAGCATTTT. Translated: CASSPVFSNQPQHF.

The V gene is TRBV28, the J gene TRBJ2-7; no definite D call. V shed 2 bases and J shed 1 base, with 12 bases lying between them. The CDR3 covers 15 residues. Germline CDR1 is MDHEN and CDR2 is SYDVKM. The CDR3 spells CASSLPGPPSYEQYF. Written as DNA, the CDR3 is TGTGCCAGCAGTTTACCGGGCCCCCCATCCTACGAGCAGTACTTC.

The chain has TRBV6-2 or TRBV6-3 and TRBJ2-5, with TRBD1 identical over 7 bases. Germline values: CDR1 MNHEY, CDR2 SVGEGT. This CDR3 comprises 13 residues. V was pared by 6 bases and J by 3 bases, with 4 bases of the junction left unmatched. The CDR3 sequence is CASRHRGEETQYF. The CDR3 DNA is TGTGCCAGCAGGCACAGGGGAGAAGAGACCCAGTACTTC.

This clonotype occurred many times. The chain carries TRBV13 and TRBJ2-7; 8 positions agree with TRBD1. The V segment lost 4 bases and the J segment 2 bases; nucleotides outside the gene matches: 10. CDR3 length: 16 residues. Germline V lookup: CDR1 PRHDT, CDR2 FYEKMQ (reference sequence). Here the CDR3 DNA reads TGTGCCAGCAGCTCGCGAGAGGACAGGGACCCCTACGAGCAGTACTTC. Amino acids: CASSSREDRDPYEQYF. Full variable domain (rest looked up from reference TRBV13 and TRBJ2-7): AAGVIQSPRHLIKEKRETATLKCYPIPRHDTVYWYQQGPGQDPQFLISFYEKMQSDKGSIPDRFSAQQFSDYHSELNMSSLELGDSALYFCASSSREDRDPYEQYFGPGTRLTVT.